The text below deals with one T cell receptor beta chain. These data belong to a study of cytomegalovirus exposure and HLA in healthy donors. The PCR used 60 Vbeta and 13 Jbeta primers. The protocol was immunoSEQ multiplex PCR, while the TCRdb copy is restricted to in-frame clones and leaves out a portion. The sample holds around 60,000 clones. V was trimmed by 3 bases and J by 0 bases, leaving 9 bases between them. Germline V gene sequence: CDR1 MDHEN, CDR2 SYDVKM. The CDR3 runs 15 residues. The rearrangement links TRBV28 to TRBJ1-5; D remains ambiguous. Sequencing used PBMCs. The TCR sequence derives from a man between 25 and 39 years old in good health and CMV-seropositive. DNA for the CDR3: TGTGCCAGCAGTTTCGGGTCAGATAGCAATCAGCCCCAGCATTTT. This encodes CASSFGSDSNQPQHF.